A selection of T cell receptor beta chains follows, all from one sample in a study of control samples from healthy donors and cancer patients. This table comes from immunoSEQ multiplex PCR, and its TCRdb copy is limited to in-frame clones, with some not included. This sample has about 180,000 clones, with nearly 90% found just once. Specimen: blood. The receptors originated from a woman aged 50 to 65 in good health. The CDR3 runs from the conserved cysteine through the conserved F or W. The order of the fields is V gene, D gene, clone size, J gene, CDR3 DNA, CDR3 protein. A D gene is named only where the DNA matches it firmly. Only some rows state a clone size, as once, few, many or a class for expanded clones.

v_call: TRBV18
d_call: .
clone_size: .
j_call: TRBJ2-3
cdr3_nt: TGTGCCAGCTCACCGCCAGGCGCGAGGAAAGATACGCAGTATTTT
cdr3_aa: CASSPPGARKDTQYF

v_call: TRBV6-4
d_call: .
clone_size: .
j_call: TRBJ2-3
cdr3_nt: TGTGCCAGCAGTGACTCGGTCTCCACAGATACGCAGTATTTT
cdr3_aa: CASSDSVSTDTQYF

v_call: TRBV5-1
d_call: .
clone_size: .
j_call: TRBJ2-3
cdr3_nt: TGCGCCAGCAGCTTGGAGGGGGTGGGCACAGATACGCAGTATTTT
cdr3_aa: CASSLEGVGTDTQYF

v_call: TRBV28
d_call: TRBD1
clone_size: .
j_call: TRBJ1-1
cdr3_nt: TGTGCCAGCCTGACAGGGGGCTTAATAATGACTGAAGCTTTCTTT
cdr3_aa: CASLTGGLIMTEAFF

v_call: TRBV9
d_call: .
clone_size: .
j_call: TRBJ2-2
cdr3_nt: TGTGCCAGCAGCGTAGGGCTCACCGGGGAGCTGTTTTTT
cdr3_aa: CASSVGLTGELFF

v_call: TRBV3-1/TRBV3-2
d_call: .
clone_size: .
j_call: TRBJ2-7
cdr3_nt: TGTGCCAGCAGCCAAGGCTTCGGAACCTACGAGCAGTACTTC
cdr3_aa: CASSQGFGTYEQYF

v_call: TRBV28
d_call: .
clone_size: .
j_call: TRBJ2-1
cdr3_nt: TGTGCCACCCGTCCAGCGGATTACAATGAGCAGTTCTTC
cdr3_aa: CATRPADYNEQFF

v_call: TRBV24-1
d_call: TRBD1
clone_size: .
j_call: TRBJ1-4
cdr3_nt: TGTGCCACCAGTGAGCAGGGGACAGTGGGTGAAAAACTGTTTTTT
cdr3_aa: CATSEQGTVGEKLFF

v_call: TRBV19
d_call: .
clone_size: .
j_call: TRBJ2-1
cdr3_nt: TGTGCCAGTAGTATAGGGGGGAGTGCCTACAATGAGCAGTTCTTC
cdr3_aa: CASSIGGSAYNEQFF

v_call: TRBV28
d_call: TRBD2
clone_size: .
j_call: TRBJ2-2
cdr3_nt: TGTGCCAGCAGCTTCCTCGGGAGGGCAATCGGGGAGCTGTTTTTT
cdr3_aa: CASSFLGRAIGELFF

v_call: TRBV18
d_call: .
clone_size: once
j_call: TRBJ2-2
cdr3_nt: TGTGCCAGCTCAACGCTAGCTACCACCGGGGAGCTGTTTTTT
cdr3_aa: CASSTLATTGELFF

v_call: TRBV10-3
d_call: .
clone_size: .
j_call: TRBJ1-1
cdr3_nt: TGTGCCATCAGTGACCGGACGGGGAACACTGAAGCTTTCTTT
cdr3_aa: CAISDRTGNTEAFF

v_call: TRBV28
d_call: TRBD1
clone_size: once
j_call: TRBJ2-3
cdr3_nt: TGTGCCAGCAGACGGGGCCCGGACAGGGTTAGAGATACGCAGTATTTT
cdr3_aa: CASRRGPDRVRDTQYF

v_call: TRBV7-3
d_call: .
clone_size: .
j_call: TRBJ2-3
cdr3_nt: TGTGCCAGCGGGGACACAGATACGCAGTATTTT
cdr3_aa: CASGDTDTQYF

v_call: TRBV11-2
d_call: .
clone_size: once
j_call: TRBJ2-7
cdr3_nt: TGTGCCAGCAGCTTCCCGGGAGAGCAGTACTTC
cdr3_aa: CASSFPGEQYF

v_call: TRBV20-1
d_call: TRBD2
clone_size: .
j_call: TRBJ2-7
cdr3_nt: TGCAGTGCTAGTAAGTCTAGCGGTGCCTACGAGCAGTACTTC
cdr3_aa: CSASKSSGAYEQYF

v_call: TRBV10-3
d_call: .
clone_size: .
j_call: TRBJ1-6
cdr3_nt: TGTGCCATCGAACAAGGGGGTGGAGGTTCACCCCTCCACTTT
cdr3_aa: CAIEQGGGGSPLHF

v_call: TRBV7-3
d_call: .
clone_size: .
j_call: TRBJ2-2
cdr3_nt: TGTGCCAGCAGCTTAATAGGCAGGCCGAACACCGGGGAGCTGTTTTTT
cdr3_aa: CASSLIGRPNTGELFF

v_call: TRBV3-1/TRBV3-2
d_call: .
clone_size: .
j_call: TRBJ1-6
cdr3_nt: TGTGCCAGCAGCCAAGGAGGGGGATCACCCCTCCACTTT
cdr3_aa: CASSQGGGSPLHF

v_call: TRBV3-1/TRBV3-2
d_call: .
clone_size: few
j_call: TRBJ1-2
cdr3_nt: TGTGCCAGCAGCCCGACCGGACACACTAACTATGGCTACACCTTC
cdr3_aa: CASSPTGHTNYGYTF

v_call: TRBV20-1
d_call: .
clone_size: .
j_call: TRBJ1-1
cdr3_nt: TGCAGTGGTACCTTGGTGCCTGAAGCTTTCTTT
cdr3_aa: CSGTLVPEAFF

v_call: TRBV28
d_call: .
clone_size: .
j_call: TRBJ1-5
cdr3_nt: TGTGCCAGCAGTCCCCCCCCGGGCGGGCAGCCCCAGCATTTT
cdr3_aa: CASSPPPGGQPQHF

v_call: TRBV9
d_call: .
clone_size: .
j_call: TRBJ1-1
cdr3_nt: TGTGCCAGCAGCGCGGGTACCCTTCCCAGGGGCAGAGGCACTGAAGCTTTCTTT
cdr3_aa: CASSAGTLPRGRGTEAFF

v_call: TRBV25-1
d_call: .
clone_size: .
j_call: TRBJ2-5
cdr3_nt: TGTGCCAGCAGCCGGGTCCAAGAGACCCAGTACTTC
cdr3_aa: CASSRVQETQYF

v_call: TRBV5-1
d_call: TRBD2
clone_size: .
j_call: TRBJ2-1
cdr3_nt: TGCGCCAGCAGCTTGGCGCTAGCGGGGGTGGGTGAGCAGTTCTTC
cdr3_aa: CASSLALAGVGEQFF

v_call: TRBV10-3
d_call: TRBD1
clone_size: .
j_call: TRBJ1-2
cdr3_nt: TGTGCCATCAGCCCGGGACAGACAGATGGCTACACCTTC
cdr3_aa: CAISPGQTDGYTF

v_call: TRBV19
d_call: .
clone_size: .
j_call: TRBJ2-1
cdr3_nt: TGTGCCAGTAGTATAGCCGGACCAAGCATCTCCTACAATGAGCAGTTCTTC
cdr3_aa: CASSIAGPSISYNEQFF

v_call: TRBV6-1
d_call: .
clone_size: .
j_call: TRBJ2-5
cdr3_nt: TGTGCCAGCAGTGAAGCGCTCGGGGAGCAAGAGACCCAGTACTTC
cdr3_aa: CASSEALGEQETQYF

v_call: TRBV7-8
d_call: .
clone_size: .
j_call: TRBJ1-2
cdr3_nt: TGTGCCAGCAGCTTAGGAGGCAGCTATGGCTACACCTTC
cdr3_aa: CASSLGGSYGYTF

v_call: TRBV19
d_call: TRBD1
clone_size: .
j_call: TRBJ1-3
cdr3_nt: TGTGCCAGTAGTACGAACGCAGGGGGAATCGCTGGAAACACCATATATTTT
cdr3_aa: CASSTNAGGIAGNTIYF

v_call: TRBV11-3
d_call: TRBD2
clone_size: .
j_call: TRBJ2-3
cdr3_nt: TGTGCCAGCGCGGCGGGGGGGTTCGCAGATACGCAGTATTTT
cdr3_aa: CASAAGGFADTQYF

v_call: TRBV24-1
d_call: .
clone_size: .
j_call: TRBJ2-6
cdr3_nt: TGTGCCACCAGTGATGGGGGCCCGGGGGGGGCCAACGTCCTGACTTTC
cdr3_aa: CATSDGGPGGANVLTF

v_call: TRBV7-2
d_call: .
clone_size: .
j_call: TRBJ2-7
cdr3_nt: TGTGCCAGCAGCTTAGGAAGGGGATCCGAGCAGTACTTC
cdr3_aa: CASSLGRGSEQYF

v_call: TRBV18
d_call: TRBD1
clone_size: .
j_call: TRBJ1-1
cdr3_nt: TGTGCCAGCTCACTGACAGGGGGCGGCACTGAAGCTTTCTTT
cdr3_aa: CASSLTGGGTEAFF

v_call: TRBV2
d_call: .
clone_size: .
j_call: TRBJ1-5
cdr3_nt: TGTGCCAGCAGTGAAGTAGGGCGTTATGGCAATCAGCCCCAGCATTTT
cdr3_aa: CASSEVGRYGNQPQHF

v_call: TRBV15
d_call: .
clone_size: .
j_call: TRBJ1-1
cdr3_nt: TGTGCCACCAGCAGAGGGGGAATGAACACTGAAGCTTTCTTT
cdr3_aa: CATSRGGMNTEAFF

v_call: TRBV9
d_call: .
clone_size: .
j_call: TRBJ1-1
cdr3_nt: TGTGCCAGCAGCGGCGGACAGTTGAACACTGAAGCTTTCTTT
cdr3_aa: CASSGGQLNTEAFF

v_call: TRBV30
d_call: .
clone_size: .
j_call: TRBJ1-5
cdr3_nt: TGTGCCTGGAGTGTACGAGGAGGGCTACTTAGCAATCAGCCCCAGCATTTT
cdr3_aa: CAWSVRGGLLSNQPQHF

v_call: TRBV7-2
d_call: .
clone_size: .
j_call: TRBJ1-6
cdr3_nt: TGTGCCAGCAGCATCCAGGGGACGAGGGATTCACCCCTCCACTTT
cdr3_aa: CASSIQGTRDSPLHF

v_call: TRBV24-1
d_call: .
clone_size: .
j_call: TRBJ1-2
cdr3_nt: TGTGCCACCAGTGACTACGGGGCAGCCTATGGCTACACCTTC
cdr3_aa: CATSDYGAAYGYTF

v_call: TRBV2
d_call: .
clone_size: .
j_call: TRBJ2-6
cdr3_nt: TGTGCCAGCAGTCCTAGTATTGGGGCCAACGTCCTGACTTTC
cdr3_aa: CASSPSIGANVLTF

v_call: TRBV13
d_call: .
clone_size: once
j_call: TRBJ1-3
cdr3_nt: TGTGCCAGCAGCAACCCGACTGCCGGAAACACCATATATTTT
cdr3_aa: CASSNPTAGNTIYF

v_call: TRBV5-6
d_call: .
clone_size: .
j_call: TRBJ2-7
cdr3_nt: TGTGCCAGCAGCGTACGGAAGAAACGGCAGTACTTC
cdr3_aa: CASSVRKKRQYF

v_call: TRBV9
d_call: .
clone_size: .
j_call: TRBJ1-1
cdr3_nt: TGTGCCAGCAGCGTAGGGCCGGGCCCCCCTAGGGGCACTGAAGCTTTCTTT
cdr3_aa: CASSVGPGPPRGTEAFF

v_call: TRBV30
d_call: .
clone_size: .
j_call: TRBJ1-2
cdr3_nt: TGTGCCTGGAGCGAGGGCTTGGTTGGGATCTATGGCTACACCTTC
cdr3_aa: CAWSEGLVGIYGYTF